The TCR beta chain under discussion was sequenced for a study of shared clonotypes between healthy human individuals. The wider study: Researchers assigned three CD4 naive, three CD4 memory, two CD8 naive and one CD8 memory plate to each donor. Whole-study findings and limits: The sharing of 4.5% to 5% of naive CD4 clonotypes was seen across a handful of donors.

Germline-derived CDR1 and CDR2 are SGHRS and YFSETQ. Trimming removed 4 bases at V and 4 bases at J, with 23 bases between. There are 17 residues in the CDR3. About this clone itself: Its antigen is as yet unknown.

Libraries were prepared by immunoSEQ multiplex PCR; TCRdb keeps only in-frame clonotypes and omits some of them. This sample yields some 2,500,000 clones, of which roughly 92% are seen a single time; more than 0.35% belongs to the top ten. Nashville, Tennessee was home to all donors, who were Caucasian adults. The CD4+ fraction was divided into a CD45RA+ naive subset and a CD45RA-negative memory subset. Input material: naive CD4+ T cells from PBMCs. As for subset: CD45RA+ positively selected. This chain connects TRBV5-1 to TRBJ1-2; tentatively, D is TRBD1 (5 bases). The clonotype comes from a man younger than 30 in good health. Some clones in this sample may be carry-over from other donors' samples. CDR3 region: CASSTTGVGRVVYGYTF. CDR3 sequence (DNA): TGCGCCAGCAGCACCACGGGAGTTGGCAGGGTCGTCTATGGCTACACCTTC.